This T cell receptor beta chain was identified in a study of T cells expressing NK-cell markers. Whole-study findings and limits: The CD3+CD56-NKG2C+ fraction was also led by these clonotypes in several donors. Dominant NKG2C+ clonotype frequencies of 1.0-7.0% of CD8+ T cells were measured in more than five donors.

UMI-tagged 5'RACE template switching yielded the TCR beta cDNA. TCRdb re-called the 5' RACE reads; every CDR3 protein appears as one record, without DNA. The table lists 160,000 or so distinct CDR3 sequences, with around 18% in the top ten. In the case of this clonotype: The target antigen is unknown.

Sequencing was done on a sample of blood T cells: a sorted CD56 or NKG2C T cell subset, CD4+ or CD8+ T cells, or bulk PBMC T cells (not recorded which). This clonotype was sampled from a woman aged 18 to 69 in good health.

CDR3 residues: CATAGRSSGNTIYF. The rearrangement joins TRBV10-3 to TRBJ1-3. Germline CDR1 is ENHRY and CDR2 is SYGVKD. This CDR3 contains 14 residues.